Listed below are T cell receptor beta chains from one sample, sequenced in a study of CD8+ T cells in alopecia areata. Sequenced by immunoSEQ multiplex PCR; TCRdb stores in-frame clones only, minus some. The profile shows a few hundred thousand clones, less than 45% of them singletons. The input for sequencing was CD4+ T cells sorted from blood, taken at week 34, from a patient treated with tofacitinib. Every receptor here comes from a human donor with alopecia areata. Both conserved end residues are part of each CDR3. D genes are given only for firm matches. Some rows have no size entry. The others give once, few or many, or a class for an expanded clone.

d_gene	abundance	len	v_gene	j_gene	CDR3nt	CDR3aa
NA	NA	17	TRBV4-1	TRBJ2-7	TGCGCCAGCAGCCTCCACACAGAGAGAGGGAATCCCTACGAGCAGTACTTC	CASSLHTERGNPYEQYF
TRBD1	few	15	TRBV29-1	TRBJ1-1	TGCAGCGTTCTCCCCCTACAGGGGGCGGAAACTGAAGCTTTCTTT	CSVLPLQGAETEAFF
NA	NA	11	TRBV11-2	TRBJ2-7	TGTGCCAGCAGCACAGCGGACGAGCAGTACTTC	CASSTADEQYF
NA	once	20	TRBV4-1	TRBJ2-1	TGCGCCAGCAGCCAAGAAGGTACAGGGAAATGGAGAAGCTCCTACAATGAGCAGTTCTTC	CASSQEGTGKWRSSYNEQFF
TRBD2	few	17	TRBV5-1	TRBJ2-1	TGCGCCAGCAGCTGGGGGACCGGGACTAGGGAATACAATGAGCAGTTCTTC	CASSWGTGTREYNEQFF
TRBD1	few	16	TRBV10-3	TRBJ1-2	TGTGCCATCAGTGTTGGTCCGACAGGGAACGGCTATGGCTACACCTTC	CAISVGPTGNGYGYTF
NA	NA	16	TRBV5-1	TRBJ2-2	TGCGCCAGCAGCTTGCCCCAGGGGAAAGTCACCGGGGAGCTGTTTTTT	CASSLPQGKVTGELFF
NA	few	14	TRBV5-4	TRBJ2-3	TGTGCCAGCAGCTTCCCCGGGGCCCCAGATACGCAGTATTTT	CASSFPGAPDTQYF
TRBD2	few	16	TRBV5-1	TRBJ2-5	TGCGCCAGCAGCTCCGGGACTAGCGGGAAGGGGGAGACCCAGTACTTC	CASSSGTSGKGETQYF
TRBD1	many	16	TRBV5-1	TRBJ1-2	TGCGCCAGCAGCTCTATGACCGGACAGGCTTGGGGTGGCTACACCTTC	CASSSMTGQAWGGYTF
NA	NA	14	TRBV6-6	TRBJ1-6	TGTGCCAGCAGTCCCATCCCAAATAATTCACCCCTCCACTTT	CASSPIPNNSPLHF
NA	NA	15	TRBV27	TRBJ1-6	TGTGCCAGCAGTTTAGGACTCTCCTATAATTCACCCCTCCACTTT	CASSLGLSYNSPLHF
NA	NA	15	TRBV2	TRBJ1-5	TGTGCCAGCAGTGACCAGGGATCCGGGGATCAGCCCCAGCATTTT	CASSDQGSGDQPQHF
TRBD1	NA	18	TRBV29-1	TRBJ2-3	TGCAGCGCCAGGATAGGGACAGGGCGAATGCTTAGCACAGATACGCAGTATTTT	CSARIGTGRMLSTDTQYF
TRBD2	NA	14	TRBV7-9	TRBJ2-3	TGTGCCAGCAGCCAAGCGGGAAGCACAGATACGCAGTATTTT	CASSQAGSTDTQYF
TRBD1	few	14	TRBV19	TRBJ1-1	TGTGCCAGTAAATTCCGGGACAGGAACACTGAAGCTTTCTTT	CASKFRDRNTEAFF
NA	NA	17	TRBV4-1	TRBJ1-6	TGCGCCAGCAGCCAAGAAAGGGCCCGAGAACGTAATTCACCCCTCCACTTT	CASSQERARERNSPLHF
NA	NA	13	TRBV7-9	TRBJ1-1	TGTGCCAGCAGCTTGACAGAGAACACTGAAGCTTTCTTT	CASSLTENTEAFF
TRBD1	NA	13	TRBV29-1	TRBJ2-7	TGCAGCGTTGAGAAGGGGGCATCCAACGAGCAGTACTTC	CSVEKGASNEQYF
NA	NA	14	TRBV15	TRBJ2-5	TGTGCCACCAGCAGGTTGGAAGTGCGGGAGACCCAGTACTTC	CATSRLEVRETQYF
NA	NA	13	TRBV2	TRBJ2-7	TGTGCCAGCATCACCACAGGGTTCTACGAGCAGTACTTC	CASITTGFYEQYF
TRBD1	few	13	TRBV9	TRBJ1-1	TGTGCCAGCAGCGTCACAGGGGGCACTGAAGCTTTCTTT	CASSVTGGTEAFF
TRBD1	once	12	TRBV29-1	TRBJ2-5	TGCAGCGCGCTGGGACAGCAAGAGACCCAGTACTTC	CSALGQQETQYF
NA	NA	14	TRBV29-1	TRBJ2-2	TGCAGCGTTCTCAGGGATTTGAACACCGGGGAGCTGTTTTTT	CSVLRDLNTGELFF
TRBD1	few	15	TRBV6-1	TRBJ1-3	TGTGCCAGCACTCCCACAGGGGGAACTGGAAACACCATATATTTT	CASTPTGGTGNTIYF
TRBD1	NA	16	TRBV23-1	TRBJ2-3	TGCGCCAGCAGTCACTTGACAGGGAGACACACAGATACGCAGTATTTT	CASSHLTGRHTDTQYF
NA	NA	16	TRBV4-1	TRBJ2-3	TGCGCCAGCAGCCAAGGGAGGGGGGTTGGCACAGATACGCAGTATTTT	CASSQGRGVGTDTQYF
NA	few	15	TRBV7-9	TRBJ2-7	TGTGCCAGCAGCCTCCTTGGCGTGGACCACTACGAGCAGTACTTC	CASSLLGVDHYEQYF
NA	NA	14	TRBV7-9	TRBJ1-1	TGTGCCAGCAGCTCCCACGACAGGAACACTGAAGCTTTCTTT	CASSSHDRNTEAFF
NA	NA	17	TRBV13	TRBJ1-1	TGTGCCAGCAGCTCCTTGGGTAGTCTCTCATTGAACACTGAAGCTTTCTTT	CASSSLGSLSLNTEAFF